The sequence of this T cell receptor (beta chain) was determined in a study of a mutant IDH1 vaccine in newly diagnosed glioma. With 5 bases removed from V and 6 bases from J, the gap between germline ends came to 15 bases. Germline CDR1 and CDR2: SGHTA and FQGNSA. This CDR3 spans 14 amino acids. TCRdb keeps only in-frame clones here, not all; method: immunoSEQ multiplex PCR. The table lists approximately 38,000 clones, approximately 85% of them singletons. As concerns this clone: Its antigen is currently unknown.

Described time point: week 5, during vaccination. With topical imiquimod, each dose of the vaccine consisted of 300 ug of mutant IDH1 20-mer peptide. This chain uses TRBV7-2 with TRBJ2-3; maybe TRBD1 (6 bases). The source is a man aged 35 to 55 with glioma. The sample was PBMCs, taken from a glioma patient whose treatment included an IDH1 peptide vaccine. Here the CDR3 reads CASSRQVLDDTQYF. CDR3 DNA: TGTGCCAGCAGCAGACAGGTGCTAGATGATACGCAGTATTTT.